The 8 T cell receptor beta chains given below trace back to one sample, sequenced in a study of response to subunit inactivated influenza vaccine. TCRdb fed the RT-PCR reads into MiXCR, producing one record per CDR3 protein. Seen here are hundreds of thousands of distinct CDR3 sequences, roughly 10% observed once, and the top ten hold 9.5% to 13%. Here the sequenced sample was PBMCs from blood, taken on the day of vaccination. These receptors were obtained from a man between 45 and 60 years old who received an inactivated influenza vaccine.

This clonotype has only a few counts. This chain connects TRBV6-2 or TRBV6-3 to TRBJ2-4, with D uncertain. This CDR3 has 16 residues. CDR1 is MNHEY and CDR2 is SVGEGT in the germline V gene. Trimming pared 0 bases from V and 5 bases from J, leaving 14 bases between. CDR3 in amino acids: CASSYSRRFLENIQYF. The CDR3, as DNA: TGTGCCAGCAGTTACTCCCGGCGGTTTCTAGAAAACATTCAGTACTTC.

This clonotype was picked up a small number of times. V and J are TRBV12-3 or TRBV12-4 and TRBJ1-2; 10 bases map to TRBD1. This CDR3 comprises 14 residues. The ends lost 5 bases at V and 7 bases at J; junction bases unmatched: 7. The CDR3 reads CASSMTGGGSGYTF. The CDR3 region has the DNA TGTGCCAGCAGTATGACAGGGGGCGGATCTGGCTACACCTTC.

This clonotype was found a few times. V gene TRBV9 combines with J gene TRBJ1-6, with D possibly being TRBD1 (5 bases). Germline lookup yields CDR1 SGDLS and CDR2 YYNGEE. This CDR3 contains 14 residues. The ends were cut back, 0 bases at V and 6 bases at J, with 7 bases in the middle. DNA of the CDR3: TGTGCCAGCAGCGTAGAGGGGAGTAATTCACCCCTCCACTTT. Its protein product is CASSVEGSNSPLHF.

The chain links TRBV5-6 to TRBJ2-1; TRBD1 is a possible D gene (6 bases). This CDR3 contains 13 residues. Germline CDR1 reads SGHDT; CDR2 reads YYEEEE. Trimming took off 4 bases at V and 7 bases at J, with 12 bases between the two ends. The DNA for the CDR3 is TGTGCCAGCAGCCTACACACAGGGAATGAGCAGTTCTTC. Its protein is CASSLHTGNEQFF.

This clonotype was seen many times. This sequence joins TRBV7-4 and TRBJ2-1; TRBD2 agrees at 14 bases. Germline V CDR1 and CDR2: SGHVT, SQSDAQ. V trimming: 0 bases; J trimming: 2 bases; junction bases outside the gene matches: 15. The CDR3 contains 22 residues. The CDR3 here is CASSLATLGGTSGRRPYNEQFF. The DNA of the CDR3 is TGTGCCAGCAGCTTAGCCACTTTAGGCGGGACTAGCGGGAGAAGGCCCTACAATGAGCAGTTCTTC.

In nucleotides, the CDR3 is TGCAGTGCTAGAGGGGGGGGGCATTCGAACACTGAAGCTTTCTTT. This sequence encodes CSARGGGHSNTEAFF. The genes are TRBV20-1 and TRBJ1-1, with D possibly TRBD1 on 6 matching bases. Germline V lookup: CDR1 DFQATT, CDR2 SNEGSKA (reference sequence). This CDR3 spans 15 amino acids. The V end was cut by 1 base, the J end by 1 base, with 13 bases between.

This clonotype has just a few counts. The J gene is TRBJ2-3, the V gene TRBV6-2 or TRBV6-3, with 11 bases fitting TRBD2. V lost 6 bases and J lost 7; bases outside the gene matches: 15. CDR1 and CDR2 from the germline V gene are MNHEY and SVGEGT. The CDR3 runs 17 residues. The CDR3 nucleotides are TGTGCCAGCAGAGAACTACCCGGACTAGCGGGCTCCAATACGCAGTATTTT. Protein: CASRELPGLAGSNTQYF.

This clonotype was counted only a few times. V and J are TRBV20-1 and TRBJ2-2; D is perhaps TRBD1 (6 bases). Germline CDR1 DFQATT, CDR2 SNEGSKA (reference sequence). This CDR3 region has 14 residues. Trimming removed 5 bases from V and 0 bases from J, with 10 bases in between. CDR3 sequence (DNA): TGCAGTGCTCCCAGGGGAACGAACACCGGGGAGCTGTTTTTT. Translating gives CSAPRGTNTGELFF.